The 21 T cell receptor beta chains given below trace back to one sample, sequenced in a study of T cells after yellow fever vaccination. TCRdb ran MiXCR on the 5' RACE reads and lists one entry per CDR3 protein. The table records 200,000 to 300,000 distinct CDR3 sequences, more than 6.5% of them present only once. The material sequenced was CD4+ T cells sorted from PBMCs, taken on the day of the yellow fever booster vaccination. Source of these receptors: a man aged 25 to 45 who received the YFV17D yellow fever vaccine.

This clonotype was found many times. This chain joins TRBV14 and TRBJ2-3, with 7 bases lining up with TRBD1. V shed 3 bases, J shed 0 bases, and the junction held 3 bases outside the gene matches. The CDR3 sequence is 15 residues long. The V gene's germline CDR1 is SGHDN and CDR2 FVKESK. In DNA, the CDR3 is TGTGCCAGCAGCCAGTCGGGACAGAGCACAGATACGCAGTATTTT. Its protein is CASSQSGQSTDTQYF.

The J gene is TRBJ2-7, the V gene TRBV7-2; the D is unclear. Germline V gene data show CDR1 as SGHTA and CDR2 as FQGNSA. This CDR3 region has 14 residues. Trimming removed 8 bases at V and 0 bases at J, with 14 bases between. CDR3 in amino acids: CASDGESGSYEQYF. The CDR3 DNA reads as TGTGCCAGCGACGGAGAATCGGGCTCCTACGAGCAGTACTTC.

DNA of the CDR3: TGCAGTGCTAGAGTGAGACTAGCGGTCTACGAGCAGTACTTC. This codes for CSARVRLAVYEQYF. This chain links TRBV20-1 with TRBJ2-7; 9 bases fit TRBD2. The CDR3 loop spans 14 amino acids. V lost 1 base to trimming and J lost 3 bases; unmatched junction nucleotides: 4. Germline CDR1 and CDR2: DFQATT and SNEGSKA (reference sequence).

The gene calls are TRBV7-2 and TRBJ1-1; possible D gene TRBD1, 5 bases. This CDR3 has 14 amino acids. The V end was cut by 3 bases, the J end by 4 bases, with 12 bases between. The germline gives CDR1 SGHTA, CDR2 FQGNSA. The CDR3 loop is CASSLGRVGTEAFF. The CDR3 nucleotides are TGTGCCAGCAGCTTGGGACGGGTGGGCACTGAAGCTTTCTTT.

This clonotype was observed many times. This chain links TRBV7-6 with TRBJ2-5; possibly TRBD1 for D (6 bases). CDR1 is SGHVS, CDR2 FNYEAQ, per germline. Trimming removed 5 bases from V and 5 bases from J, with 21 bases in between. The CDR3 totals 16 residues. Here the CDR3 reads CASSTVPTERGETQYF. For the CDR3, the DNA is TGTGCCAGCAGCACTGTACCGACAGAGAGGGGGGAGACCCAGTACTTC.

This clonotype occurred a few times. V and J are TRBV20-1 and TRBJ2-7, with 9 nucleotides matching TRBD2. In germline, CDR1 is DFQATT, CDR2 SNEGSKA (reference sequence). V lost 1 base, J lost 3 bases, and 10 bases stayed unmatched. This CDR3 is built from 16 residues. This chain's CDR3 is CSARGPSGDTYYEQYF. The CDR3 bases are TGCAGTGCTAGAGGCCCTAGCGGGGATACCTACTACGAGCAGTACTTC.

In this sample, this clonotype turned up many times. The genes are TRBV3-1 and TRBJ2-7; 7 bases agree with TRBD2. V trimming: 4 bases; J trimming: 6 bases; junction bases outside the gene matches: 6. The germline gives CDR1 LGHDT, CDR2 YNNKEL (reference sequence). The CDR3 extends over 13 amino acids. The CDR3 nucleotides are TGTGCCAGCAGCCCCGGGGGGTTTGCCGAGCAGTACTTC. Residues: CASSPGGFAEQYF.

This clonotype appeared a few times. The rearrangement uses TRBV4-3 and TRBJ2-1; no reliable D call. CDR3 length: 14 residues. Germline V CDR1 and CDR2: LGHNA, YSLEER. Deletions cut 6 bases from V and 10 bases from J, with 19 bases between. Here the CDR3 reads CASSLGHDGWEQFF. The CDR3 DNA reads as TGCGCCAGCAGTCTAGGGCACGATGGTTGGGAGCAGTTCTTC.

This clonotype occurred many times. The gene calls are TRBV10-3 and TRBJ2-1; D is unclear. CDR1 and CDR2 (germline): ENHRY, SYGVKD. This CDR3 region has 14 residues. V shed 7 bases and J shed 1 base, with 11 bases lying between them. DNA for the CDR3: TGTGCCATCACCGCAGCCTTATCCTACAATGAGCAGTTCTTC. This codes for CAITAALSYNEQFF.

The rearrangement joins TRBV20-1 to TRBJ2-2, with 9 positions matching TRBD1. V lost 4 bases to trimming and J lost 6 bases; unmatched junction nucleotides: 15. The germline CDR1 and CDR2 sequences are DFQATT and SNEGSKA (reference sequence). This CDR3 is 17 amino acids long. The CDR3 coding sequence is TGCAGTGCTATTGGGACAGGGTGGGGACAGGCGGCCGGGGAGCTGTTTTTT. This codes for CSAIGTGWGQAAGELFF.

This clonotype came up a few times. The chain carries TRBV18 and TRBJ2-1; TRBD2 aligns across 14 bases. Germline CDR1 KGHSH, CDR2 LQKENI. The CDR3 is 17 amino acids. The J segment lost 9 bases and the V segment lost 0 bases, leaving 7 bases of the junction unmatched. CDR3 in DNA: TGTGCCAGCTCACCACCAGAGGGACTAGCGGGAGAAAGTGAGCAGTTCTTC. Translation: CASSPPEGLAGESEQFF.

The J gene is TRBJ1-5, the V gene TRBV10-2; D might be TRBD1 (6 bases). Germline V gene sequence: CDR1 WSHSY, CDR2 SAAADI. The CDR3 runs 14 residues. V was pared by 5 bases and J by 1 base, with 9 bases between. CDR3 sequence reads: CASSRDKSNQPQHF. The CDR3 nucleotides are TGCGCCAGCAGTCGGGACAAAAGCAATCAGCCCCAGCATTTT.

Details on this clonotype: This may arise from a read error, as a much more abundant clone is one base away. This chain links TRBV28 with TRBJ2-4; either TRBD1 or TRBD2 may fit D (5 bases each). Per germline, CDR1 MDHEN and CDR2 SYDVKM. The length of the CDR3 is 15 residues. CDR3 in DNA: TGTGCCAGCAGCATTCGGGACCCCGCCAAAAAGATTCAGTACTTC. Its protein product is CASSIRDPAKKIQYF.

This clonotype was picked up many times. V usage is TRBV12-3 or TRBV12-4 and J usage is TRBJ2-7; D uncertain. The CDR3 has 13 residues. Trimming removed 1 base at V and 6 bases at J, with 10 bases between. CDR3 sequence: CASSLGPLREQYF. CDR3 nucleotide sequence: TGTGCCAGCAGTTTAGGGCCGCTACGCGAGCAGTACTTC.

The chain recombines TRBV6-2 or TRBV6-3 with TRBJ2-5, with 11 bases identical to TRBD2. V shed 6 bases, J shed 4 bases, and the junction held 13 bases outside the gene matches. The CDR3 has 17 amino acids. Germline assignment: CDR1 MNHEY and CDR2 SVGEGT. The CDR3, as DNA: TGTGCCAGCAGGAGCGTGAGTAGCGGGAGGGCCCGAGAGACCCAGTACTTC. It translates to CASRSVSSGRARETQYF.

This clonotype has a count of ten or more. The V call is TRBV28, the J call TRBJ2-3, with 8 bases matching TRBD2. V lost 6 bases, J lost 0 bases, and 2 bases stayed unmatched. This CDR3 comprises 14 residues. Germline loops: CDR1 MDHEN, CDR2 SYDVKM. The chain's CDR3 is CASSRTSSTDTQYF. The CDR3 DNA follows: TGTGCCAGCAGCCGGACTAGCAGCACAGATACGCAGTATTTT.

Turning to this clonotype: One end of the junction is discordant with germline, which a read error may explain. The chain recombines TRBV20-1 with TRBJ2-5, with 12 nucleotides matching TRBD2. CDR3 length: 19 residues. The germline gives CDR1 DFQATT, CDR2 SNEGSKA (reference sequence). The CDR3 region is CCARDAGLAGGPRGETQYF. The CDR3 coding sequence is TGCTGTGCTAGAGATGCGGGGCTAGCGGGAGGGCCCCGGGGTGAGACCCAGTACTTC.

The genes are TRBV15 and TRBJ2-5; D gene ambiguous. Trimming took off 7 bases at V and 0 bases at J, with 9 bases between the two ends. The CDR3 consists of 13 residues. Looked up from germline, CDR1 is LNHNV and CDR2 is YYDKDF (reference sequence). The CDR3 DNA follows: TGTGCCACCAATATGAAGAACCAAGAGACCCAGTACTTC. It translates to CATNMKNQETQYF. The whole variable domain, filled in from reference TRBV15 and TRBJ2-5, reads DAMVIQNPRYQVTQFGKPVTLSCSQTLNHNVMYWYQQKSSQAPKLLFHYYDKDFNNEADTPDNFQSRRPNTSFCFLDIRSPGLGDTAMYLCATNMKNQETQYFGPGTRLLVL.

This clonotype was observed a handful of times. The chain is built from TRBV20-1 and TRBJ2-3, with 7 bases aligning to TRBD2. The germline V gene has CDR1 DFQATT and CDR2 SNEGSKA (reference sequence). The CDR3 has 12 residues. V lost 7 bases to trimming and J lost 6 bases; unmatched junction nucleotides: 7. The CDR3 reads CSEARGSDTQYF. The CDR3 DNA follows: TGCAGTGAGGCGCGGGGGTCGGATACGCAGTATTTT.

There are a few counts of this clonotype. The chain links TRBV20-1 to TRBJ2-1, with a tentative D call TRBD2 (5 bases). The ends were cut back, 6 bases at V and 0 bases at J, with 15 bases in the middle. Germline CDR1 and CDR2: DFQATT and SNEGSKA (reference sequence). The CDR3 is 15 residues long. The CDR3: CSAPRAGNSYNEQFF. CDR3 in DNA: TGCAGTGCCCCCCGGGCGGGCAACTCCTACAATGAGCAGTTCTTC.

There are many counts of this clonotype. The chain uses TRBV7-3 and TRBJ2-3, with 11 bases fitting TRBD2. The CDR3 length is 16 residues. Per the germline V gene, CDR1 is SGHTA and CDR2 is FQGTGA. V lost 4 bases to trimming and J lost 6 bases; unmatched junction nucleotides: 9. In DNA form, the CDR3 reads TGTGCCAGCAGCTCCGGTATAGCGGGAGGGCTGGATACGCAGTATTTT. It encodes CASSSGIAGGLDTQYF.